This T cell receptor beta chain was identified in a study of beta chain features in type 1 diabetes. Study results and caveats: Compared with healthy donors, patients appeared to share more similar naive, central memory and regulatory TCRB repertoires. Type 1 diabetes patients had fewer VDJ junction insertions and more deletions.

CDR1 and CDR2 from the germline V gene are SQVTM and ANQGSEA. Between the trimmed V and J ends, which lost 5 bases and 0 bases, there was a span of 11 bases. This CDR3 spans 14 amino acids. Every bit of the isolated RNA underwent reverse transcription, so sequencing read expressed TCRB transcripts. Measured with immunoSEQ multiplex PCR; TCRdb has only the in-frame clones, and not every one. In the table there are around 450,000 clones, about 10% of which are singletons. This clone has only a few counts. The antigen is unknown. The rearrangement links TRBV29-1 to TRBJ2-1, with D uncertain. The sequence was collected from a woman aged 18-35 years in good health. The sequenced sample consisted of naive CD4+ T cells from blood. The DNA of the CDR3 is TGCAGCGTTAGACACCTGAGCTCCTACAATGAGCAGTTCTTC. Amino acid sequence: CSVRHLSSYNEQFF.